This entry concerns a single T cell receptor (beta chain). This CDR3 has 14 residues. V was cut by 6 bases and J by 0 bases, with 14 bases left in between. Germline V lookup: CDR1 SQVTM, CDR2 ANQGSEA. The sample originates from a study of shared clonotypes between healthy human individuals. Clones were sequenced by immunoSEQ multiplex PCR, and TCRdb holds only the in-frame ones, with some missing. The sample has around 2.5 million clones; under 95% are singletons. This sequence joins TRBV29-1 and TRBJ1-2, with D unresolved. Material for sequencing was naive CD4+ T cells from PBMCs. Documented subset: CD45RA+ positively selected. This clonotype originated in a man in his late teens or twenties in good health. Some clones in this sample may be carry-over from other donors' samples. The CDR3 reads CSVPTAPANYGYTF. The CDR3 DNA is TGCAGCGTGCCTACAGCCCCCGCTAACTATGGCTACACCTTC.